This entry describes one T cell receptor (beta chain). These data belong to a study of control samples from healthy donors and cancer patients. The CDR3 has 14 amino acids. CDR1 is SGHTA and CDR2 is FQGTGA in the germline V gene. V was shortened by 5 bases and J by 0 bases, with 8 bases between the two germline ends. The table came from immunoSEQ multiplex PCR; TCRdb's copy has only in-frame clones and leaves some out. The sample yields about 86,000 clones, 85% to 90% seen once. The chain employs TRBV7-3 and TRBJ2-1; D unresolved. The source material was PBMCs. The receptor was isolated from a woman aged 45-60 years with colorectal cancer. Written as DNA, the CDR3 is TGTGCCAGCAGCCCGACAAACTCCTACAATGAGCAGTTCTTC. As protein: CASSPTNSYNEQFF. Variable domain in full (rest from reference TRBV7-3 and TRBJ2-1): GAGVSQTPSNKVTEKGKYVELRCDPISGHTALYWYRQSLGQGPEFLIYFQGTGAADDSGLPNDRFFAVRPEGSVSTLKIQRTERGDSAVYLCASSPTNSYNEQFFGPGTRLTVL.